One sample yielded the 4 T cell receptor beta chains listed below, sequenced in a study of shared clonotypes between healthy human individuals. Method: immunoSEQ multiplex PCR; TCRdb's copy keeps in-frame clones and lacks some. The table includes approximately 2.5 million clones, approximately 93% detected once. The sequenced sample was naive CD4+ T cells from PBMCs. Subset meaning: CD45RA+ positively selected. Receptors were obtained from a man aged 18 to 29 in good health. Some clones in this sample may be carry-over from other donors' samples.

The V gene is TRBV5-1, the J gene TRBJ2-7, with D possibly matching TRBD2 (5 bases). Germline V gene data show CDR1 as SGHRS and CDR2 as YFSETQ. The CDR3 has 18 amino acids. With 1 base removed from V and 3 bases from J, the gap between germline ends came to 23 bases. CDR3 loop: CASSLSVARATQVYEQYF. The CDR3 DNA is TGCGCCAGCAGCTTGTCAGTAGCGCGAGCGACCCAGGTCTACGAGCAGTACTTC. The full variable domain, rest sourced from reference TRBV5-1 and TRBJ2-7, is KAGVTQTPRYLIKTRGQQVTLSCSPISGHRSVSWYQQTPGQGLQFLFEYFSETQRNKGNFPGRFSGRQFSNSRSEMNVSTLELGDSALYLCASSLSVARATQVYEQYFGPGTRLTVT.

This sequence joins TRBV7-9 and TRBJ1-5; TRBD1 is a possible D gene (6 bases). The V end was cut by 1 base, the J end by 6 bases, with 10 bases between. CDR1 SEHNR and CDR2 FQNEAQ come from the germline V gene (reference sequence). The CDR3 has 14 residues. The CDR3: CASSLGGAAQPQHF. The CDR3 nucleotides are TGTGCCAGCAGCTTAGGGGGGGCTGCTCAGCCCCAGCATTTT.

The V call is TRBV7-9, the J call TRBJ2-3, with D perhaps TRBD2 (7 bases). The ends were cut back, 4 bases at V and 2 bases at J, with 13 bases in the middle. The CDR3 covers 15 residues. Germline CDR1 reads SEHNR; CDR2 reads FQNEAQ (reference sequence). The CDR3 sequence: CASSSRGAPTDTQYF. The CDR3 bases are TGTGCCAGCAGCTCCCGGGGGGCCCCCACAGATACGCAGTATTTT.

The chain has TRBV25-1 and TRBJ1-5; a weak D match, TRBD1 (5 bases). Germline assignment: CDR1 MGHDK and CDR2 SYGVNS. Deletions cut 3 bases from V and 0 bases from J, with 9 bases between. This CDR3 comprises 15 residues. CDR3 coding DNA: TGTGCCAGCAGTGATGACAGTTATAGCAATCAGCCCCAGCATTTT. This translates into CASSDDSYSNQPQHF.